This entry is about one T cell receptor (beta chain). The V end was cut by 1 base, the J end by 9 bases, with 24 bases between. The germline V gene has CDR1 SEHNR and CDR2 FQNEAQ (reference sequence). The CDR3 spans 17 residues. Sequencing used immunoSEQ multiplex PCR; TCRdb keeps in-frame clones, though not all of them. The repertoire holds some 12,000 clones, with roughly 78% as singletons. This record belongs to a study of OX40 agonist ivuxolimab in advanced cancers. The sequence derives from an adult with an advanced solid tumor such as melanoma, head and neck, liver or kidney cancer. The J gene is TRBJ1-1, the V gene TRBV7-9, with D perhaps TRBD1 (6 bases). The input for sequencing was CD4+ or CD8+ T cells sorted from blood, taken in a trial of the OX40 agonist ivuxolimab. Here the CDR3 DNA reads TGTGCCAGCAGCTTAGGATCCGGGGGGCGAGGGGTTTCCAAAGCTTTCTTT. It yields the protein CASSLGSGGRGVSKAFF.